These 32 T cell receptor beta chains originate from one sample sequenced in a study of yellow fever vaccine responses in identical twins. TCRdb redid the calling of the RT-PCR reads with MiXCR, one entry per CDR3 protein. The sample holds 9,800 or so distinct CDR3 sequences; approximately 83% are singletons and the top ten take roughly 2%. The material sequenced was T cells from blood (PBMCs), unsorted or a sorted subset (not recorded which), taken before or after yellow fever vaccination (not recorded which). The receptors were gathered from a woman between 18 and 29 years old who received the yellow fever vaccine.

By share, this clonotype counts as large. CDR3 residues: CASSSYESPYNEQFF. CDR3 in DNA: TGTGCCAGCAGCTCCTATGAATCCCCCTACAATGAGCAGTTCTTC. This chain connects TRBV11-3 to TRBJ2-1; D not certain. CDR1 and CDR2 from the germline V gene are SGHNT and YENEEA. V lost 4 bases to trimming and J lost 2 bases, with 12 bases between them. The CDR3 spans 15 residues. Full variable domain (outside the CDR3, taken from reference TRBV11-3 and TRBJ2-1): EAGVVQSPRYKIIEKKQPVAFWCNPISGHNTLYWYLQNLGQGPELLIRYENEEAVDDSQLPKDRFSAERLKGVDSTLKIQPAELGDSAVYLCASSSYESPYNEQFFGPGTRLTVL.

The CDR3 DNA follows: TGTGCCAGCAGCTCGAGATGGGACGCCCAGGGAGAGACCCAGTACTTC. Translation gives CASSSRWDAQGETQYF. The V and J genes are TRBV7-1 and TRBJ2-5, with D possibly being TRBD1 or TRBD2 (5 bases each). TRBV7-1 has ORF status, its function being uncertain. V shed 3 bases and J shed 4 bases, with 18 bases lying between them. CDR3 size: 16 residues.

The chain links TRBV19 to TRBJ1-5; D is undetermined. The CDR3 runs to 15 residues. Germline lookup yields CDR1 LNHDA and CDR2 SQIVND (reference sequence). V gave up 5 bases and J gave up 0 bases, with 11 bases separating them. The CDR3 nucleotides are TGTGCCAGTAGTCCCGGACCTTATAGCAATCAGCCCCAGCATTTT. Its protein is CASSPGPYSNQPQHF.

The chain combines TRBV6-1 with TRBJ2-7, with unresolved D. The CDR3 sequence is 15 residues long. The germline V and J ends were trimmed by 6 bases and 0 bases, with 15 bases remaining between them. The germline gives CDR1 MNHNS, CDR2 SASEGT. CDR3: CASSPLGTSSYEQYV. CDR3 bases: TGTGCCAGCAGCCCTCTGGGCACGAGCTCCTACGAGCAGTACGTC.

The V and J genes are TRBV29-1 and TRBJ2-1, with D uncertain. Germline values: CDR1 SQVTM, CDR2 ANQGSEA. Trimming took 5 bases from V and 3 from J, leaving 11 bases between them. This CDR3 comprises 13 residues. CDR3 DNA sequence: TGCAGCGTTAGGGTTGGGGACTACAATGAGCAGTTCTTC. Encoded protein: CSVRVGDYNEQFF.

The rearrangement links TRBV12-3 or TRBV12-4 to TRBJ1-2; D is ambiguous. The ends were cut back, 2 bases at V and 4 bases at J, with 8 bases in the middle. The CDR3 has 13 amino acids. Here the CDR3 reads CASSLNSLYGYTF. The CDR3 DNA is TGTGCCAGCAGTTTAAACAGCCTCTATGGCTACACCTTC.

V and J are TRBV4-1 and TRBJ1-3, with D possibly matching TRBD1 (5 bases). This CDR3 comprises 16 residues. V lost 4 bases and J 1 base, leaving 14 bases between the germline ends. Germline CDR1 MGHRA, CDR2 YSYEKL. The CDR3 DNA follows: TGCGCCAGCAGCCCCCTGGGACTTGGGTCTGGAAACACCATATATTTT. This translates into CASSPLGLGSGNTIYF.

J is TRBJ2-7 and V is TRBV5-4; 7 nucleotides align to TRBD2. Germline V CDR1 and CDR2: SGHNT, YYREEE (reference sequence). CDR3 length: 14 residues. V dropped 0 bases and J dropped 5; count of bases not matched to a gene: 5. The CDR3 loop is CASSLGGGNDEQYV. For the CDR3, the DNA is TGTGCCAGCAGCTTGGGGGGGGGGAACGACGAGCAGTACGTC.

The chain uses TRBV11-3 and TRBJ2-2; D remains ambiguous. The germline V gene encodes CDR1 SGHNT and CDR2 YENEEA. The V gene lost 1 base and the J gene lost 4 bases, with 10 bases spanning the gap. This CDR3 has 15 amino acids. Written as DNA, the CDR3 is TGTGCCAGCAGCTTAGTCTCAGTCTCCACCGGGGAGCTGTTTTTT. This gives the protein CASSLVSVSTGELFF.

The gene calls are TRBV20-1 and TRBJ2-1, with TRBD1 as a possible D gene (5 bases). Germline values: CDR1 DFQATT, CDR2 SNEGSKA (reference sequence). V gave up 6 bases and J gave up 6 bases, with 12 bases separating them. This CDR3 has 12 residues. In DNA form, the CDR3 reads TGCAGTGCCCCCTCACAGGCCAATGAGCAGTTCTTC. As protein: CSAPSQANEQFF.

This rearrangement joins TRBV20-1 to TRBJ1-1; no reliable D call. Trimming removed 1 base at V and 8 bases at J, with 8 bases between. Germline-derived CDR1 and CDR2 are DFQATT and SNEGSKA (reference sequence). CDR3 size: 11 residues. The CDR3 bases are TGCAGTGCTAGAGGTAGTGGGGAAGCTTTCTTT. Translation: CSARGSGEAFF.

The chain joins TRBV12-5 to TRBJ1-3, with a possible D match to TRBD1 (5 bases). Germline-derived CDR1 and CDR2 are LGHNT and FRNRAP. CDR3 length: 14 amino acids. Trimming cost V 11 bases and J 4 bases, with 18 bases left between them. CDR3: CAASEGTNGNTIYF. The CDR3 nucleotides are TGTGCTGCTTCTGAAGGGACGAACGGAAACACCATATATTTT.

The CDR3 is CASRTSGSDIGELFF. The CDR3 coding sequence is TGCGCCAGCAGGACTAGCGGGAGCGATATCGGGGAGCTGTTTTTT. The V call is TRBV5-1, the J call TRBJ2-2, with TRBD2 matching 12 bases. J gave up 7 bases and V 5 bases, and 6 bases lay outside the gene matches. The germline V gene encodes CDR1 SGHRS and CDR2 YFSETQ. The CDR3 has 15 residues.

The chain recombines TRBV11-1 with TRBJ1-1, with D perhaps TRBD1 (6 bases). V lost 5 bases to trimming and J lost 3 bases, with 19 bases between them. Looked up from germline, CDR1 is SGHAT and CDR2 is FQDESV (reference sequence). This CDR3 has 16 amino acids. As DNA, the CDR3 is TGTGCCAGCAGCCCCCAGGGGAGGGGATATGACACTGAAGCTTTCTTT. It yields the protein CASSPQGRGYDTEAFF.

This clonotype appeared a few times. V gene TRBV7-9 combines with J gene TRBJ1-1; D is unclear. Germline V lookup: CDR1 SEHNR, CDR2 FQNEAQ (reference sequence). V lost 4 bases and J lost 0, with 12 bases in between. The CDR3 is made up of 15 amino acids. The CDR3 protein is CASSSVPLLNTEAFF. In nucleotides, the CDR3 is TGTGCCAGCAGCTCAGTCCCGCTCCTGAACACTGAAGCTTTCTTT.

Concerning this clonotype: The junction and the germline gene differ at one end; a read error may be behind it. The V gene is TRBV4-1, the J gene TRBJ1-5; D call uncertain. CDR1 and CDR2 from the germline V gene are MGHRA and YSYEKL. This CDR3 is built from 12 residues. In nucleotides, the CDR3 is TGCGTCAGCAGCCAAAACCAGGAGCCCCAGCATTTT. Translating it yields CVSSQNQEPQHF.

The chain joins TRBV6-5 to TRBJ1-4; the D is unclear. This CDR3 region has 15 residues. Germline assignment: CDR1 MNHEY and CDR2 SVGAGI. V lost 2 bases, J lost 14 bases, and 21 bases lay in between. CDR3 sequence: CASSYRSFPDPWLFF. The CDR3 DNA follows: TGTGCCAGCAGTTACCGTTCTTTTCCGGATCCTTGGCTGTTTTTT.

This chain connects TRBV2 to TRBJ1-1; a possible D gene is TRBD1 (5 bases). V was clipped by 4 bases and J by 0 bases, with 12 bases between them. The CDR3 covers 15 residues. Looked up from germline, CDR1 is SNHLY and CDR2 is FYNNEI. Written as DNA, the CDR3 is TGTGCCAGCAGTGGACAGACCTACATGAACACTGAAGCTTTCTTT. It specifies CASSGQTYMNTEAFF.

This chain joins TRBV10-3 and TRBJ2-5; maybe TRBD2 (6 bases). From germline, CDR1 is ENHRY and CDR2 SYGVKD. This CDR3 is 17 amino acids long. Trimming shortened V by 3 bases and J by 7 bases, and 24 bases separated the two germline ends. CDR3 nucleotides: TGTGCCATCAGTGATCCCGAATGGGACTCGGGGAGAGGGACCCAGTACTTC. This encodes CAISDPEWDSGRGTQYF.

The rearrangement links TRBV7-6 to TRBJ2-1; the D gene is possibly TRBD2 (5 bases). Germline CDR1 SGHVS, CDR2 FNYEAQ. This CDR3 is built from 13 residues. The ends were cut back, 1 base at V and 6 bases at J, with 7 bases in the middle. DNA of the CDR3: TGTGCCAGCAGCTTAGGAGCGGTCAATGAGCAGTTCTTC. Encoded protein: CASSLGAVNEQFF. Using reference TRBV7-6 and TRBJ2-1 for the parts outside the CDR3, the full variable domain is GAGVSQSPRYKVTKRGQDVALRCDPISGHVSLYWYRQALGQGPEFLTYFNYEAQQDKSGLPNDRFSAERPEGSISTLTIQRTEQRDSAMYRCASSLGAVNEQFFGPGTRLTVL.

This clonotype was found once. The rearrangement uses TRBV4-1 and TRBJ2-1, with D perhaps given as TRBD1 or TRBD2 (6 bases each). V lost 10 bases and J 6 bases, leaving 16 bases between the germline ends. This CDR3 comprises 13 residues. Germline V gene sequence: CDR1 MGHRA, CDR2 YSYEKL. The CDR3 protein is CATPPGALNEQFF. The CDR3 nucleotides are TGCGCCACCCCACCGGGGGCCCTCAATGAGCAGTTCTTC.

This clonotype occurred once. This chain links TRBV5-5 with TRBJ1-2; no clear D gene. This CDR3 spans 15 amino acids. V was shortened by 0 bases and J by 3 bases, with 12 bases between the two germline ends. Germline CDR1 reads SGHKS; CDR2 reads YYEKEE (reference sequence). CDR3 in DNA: TGTGCCAGCAGCTTGGGGACGGTGATCGACTATGGCTACACCTTC. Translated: CASSLGTVIDYGYTF.

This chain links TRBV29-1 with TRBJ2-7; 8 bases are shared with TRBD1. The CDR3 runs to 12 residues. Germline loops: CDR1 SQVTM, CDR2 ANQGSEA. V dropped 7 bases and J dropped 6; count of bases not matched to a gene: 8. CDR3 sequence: CSAGTGQGEQYF. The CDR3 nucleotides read TGCAGCGCCGGGACAGGACAAGGCGAGCAGTACTTC.

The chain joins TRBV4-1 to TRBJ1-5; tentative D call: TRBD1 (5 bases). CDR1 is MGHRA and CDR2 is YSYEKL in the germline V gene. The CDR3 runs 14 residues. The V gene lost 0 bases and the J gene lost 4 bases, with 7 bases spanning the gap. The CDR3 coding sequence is TGCGCCAGCAGCCAAGACAGGGCTAATCAGCCCCAGCATTTT. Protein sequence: CASSQDRANQPQHF.

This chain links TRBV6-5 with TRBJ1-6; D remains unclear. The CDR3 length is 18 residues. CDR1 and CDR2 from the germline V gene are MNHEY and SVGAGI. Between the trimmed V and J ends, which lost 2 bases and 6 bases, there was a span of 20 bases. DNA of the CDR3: TGTGCCAGCAGTTACGGTGTCCCGTCGGTAGTTGGTAATTCACCCCTCCACTTT. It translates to CASSYGVPSVVGNSPLHF.

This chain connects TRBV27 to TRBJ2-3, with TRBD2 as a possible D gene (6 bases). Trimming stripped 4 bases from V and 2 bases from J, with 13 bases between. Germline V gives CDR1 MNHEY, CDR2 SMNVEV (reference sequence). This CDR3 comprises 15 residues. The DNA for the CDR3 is TGTGCCAGCAGTTCCCTCGGGGGTTTCACAGATACGCAGTATTTT. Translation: CASSSLGGFTDTQYF.

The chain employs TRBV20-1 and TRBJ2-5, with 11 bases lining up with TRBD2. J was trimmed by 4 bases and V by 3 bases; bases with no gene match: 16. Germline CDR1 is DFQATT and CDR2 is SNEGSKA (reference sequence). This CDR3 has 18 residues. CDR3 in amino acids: CSASKSASGRPQGETQYF. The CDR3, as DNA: TGCAGTGCTAGCAAGTCGGCTAGCGGGAGGCCACAGGGAGAGACCCAGTACTTC.

For the CDR3, the DNA is TGCAGTGCTGGAGGACAGTCTGGTCAGCCCCAGCATTTT. Protein product: CSAGGQSGQPQHF. J is TRBJ1-5 and V is TRBV20-1; D possibly corresponds to TRBD1 (6 bases). The germline gives CDR1 DFQATT, CDR2 SNEGSKA (reference sequence). Trimming shortened V by 5 bases and J by 6 bases, and 14 bases separated the two germline ends. CDR3 length: 13 residues.

The CDR3 DNA reads as TGTGCCAGCAGCCAAGTAAGAGGGACCGCGCAGTTCTTC. Residues: CASSQVRGTAQFF. The chain joins TRBV3-1 to TRBJ2-1; D might be TRBD1 or TRBD2, each matching 5 bases. Trimming left V 1 base short and J 12 bases short, with 13 bases between. This CDR3 spans 13 amino acids. Germline CDR1 LGHDT, CDR2 YNNKEL (reference sequence).

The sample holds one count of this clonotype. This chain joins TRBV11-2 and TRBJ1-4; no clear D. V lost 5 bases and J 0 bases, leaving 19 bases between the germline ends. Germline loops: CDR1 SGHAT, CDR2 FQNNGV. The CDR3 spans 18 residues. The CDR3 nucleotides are TGTGCCAGCAGCCCAAGCTATCGACGGCATGCAACTAATGAAAAACTGTTTTTT. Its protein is CASSPSYRRHATNEKLFF.

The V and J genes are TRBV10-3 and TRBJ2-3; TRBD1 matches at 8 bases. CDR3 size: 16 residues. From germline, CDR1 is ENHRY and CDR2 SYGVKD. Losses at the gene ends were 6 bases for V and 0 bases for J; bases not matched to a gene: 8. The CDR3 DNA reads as TGTGCCATCAGAAGGGGACAGGACCCTAGCACAGATACGCAGTATTTT. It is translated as CAIRRGQDPSTDTQYF.

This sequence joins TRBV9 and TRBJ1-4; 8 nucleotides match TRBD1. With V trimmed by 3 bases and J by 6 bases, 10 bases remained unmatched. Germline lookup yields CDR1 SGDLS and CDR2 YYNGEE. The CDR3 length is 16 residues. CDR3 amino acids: CASSEETGDFDEKLFF. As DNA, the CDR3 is TGTGCCAGCAGCGAGGAGACAGGGGACTTCGATGAAAAACTGTTTTTT.